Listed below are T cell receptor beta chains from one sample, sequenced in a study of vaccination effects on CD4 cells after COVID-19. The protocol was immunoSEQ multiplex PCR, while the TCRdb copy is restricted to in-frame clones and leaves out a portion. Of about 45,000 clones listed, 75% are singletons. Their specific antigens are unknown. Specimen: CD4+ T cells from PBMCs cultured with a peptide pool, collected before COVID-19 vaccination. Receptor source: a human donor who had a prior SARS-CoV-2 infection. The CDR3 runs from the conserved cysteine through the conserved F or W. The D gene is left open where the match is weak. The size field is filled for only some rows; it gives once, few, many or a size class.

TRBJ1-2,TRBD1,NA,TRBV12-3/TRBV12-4,CASSSARGLGYTF,TGTGCCAGCAGTTCTGCCAGGGGGCTCGGCTACACCTTC
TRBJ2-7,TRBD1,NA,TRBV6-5,CASSHRDRGEQYF,TGTGCCAGCAGTCACCGGGACAGGGGAGAGCAGTACTTC
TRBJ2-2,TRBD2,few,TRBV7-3,CASSTSGTSTGELFF,TGTGCCAGCAGCACATCCGGGACTAGCACCGGGGAGCTGTTTTTT
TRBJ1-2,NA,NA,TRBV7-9,CASSPRQAQGYTF,TGTGCCAGCAGCCCTCGACAGGCGCAGGGCTACACCTTC
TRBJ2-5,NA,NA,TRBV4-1,CASSQDSLRQETQYF,TGCGCCAGCAGCCAAGATTCACTGCGGCAAGAGACCCAGTACTTC
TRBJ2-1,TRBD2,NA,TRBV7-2,CASSLRRGLVRREQFF,TGTGCCAGCAGCTTAAGGCGGGGACTAGTGAGGCGCGAGCAGTTCTTC
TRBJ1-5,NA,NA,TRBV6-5,CASSPDRPHNQPQHF,TGTGCCAGCAGTCCAGACAGACCCCACAATCAGCCCCAGCATTTT
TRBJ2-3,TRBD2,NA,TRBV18,CASSPPLAGGSTDTQYF,TGTGCCAGCTCACCTCCGTTAGCGGGAGGGAGCACAGATACGCAGTATTTT
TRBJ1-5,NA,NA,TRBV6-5,CASSYSPGVGQPQHF,TGTGCCAGCAGTTACTCCCCAGGGGTCGGTCAGCCCCAGCATTTT
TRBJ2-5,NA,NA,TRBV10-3,CAISESSSSETQYF,TGTGCCATCAGTGAGTCCTCATCCTCGGAGACCCAGTACTTC
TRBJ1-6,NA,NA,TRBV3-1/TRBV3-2,CASSPTFGESPLHF,TGTGCCAGCAGCCCAACCTTTGGGGAATCACCCCTCCACTTT
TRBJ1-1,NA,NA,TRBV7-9,CASSFVENTEAFF,TGTGCCAGCAGCTTTGTTGAGAACACTGAAGCTTTCTTT
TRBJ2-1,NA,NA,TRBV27,CASSLRGSYNEQFF,TGTGCCAGCAGTCTGAGGGGGTCCTACAATGAGCAGTTCTTC
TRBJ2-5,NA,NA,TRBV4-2,CASSQNRDLETQYF,TGTGCCAGCAGCCAAAACCGGGACTTAGAGACCCAGTACTTC
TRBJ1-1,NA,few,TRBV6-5,CASSDKLAEAFF,TGTGCCAGCAGCGACAAACTGGCTGAAGCTTTCTTT
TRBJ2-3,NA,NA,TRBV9,CASSVGSTDTQYF,TGTGCCAGCAGCGTAGGGAGCACAGATACGCAGTATTTT
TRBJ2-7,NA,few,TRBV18,CASSESLMDYEQYF,TGTGCCAGCTCAGAGAGCCTGATGGACTACGAGCAGTACTTC
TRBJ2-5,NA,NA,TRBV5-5,CASSLGRETQYF,TGTGCCAGCAGCTTGGGTAGGGAGACCCAGTACTTC
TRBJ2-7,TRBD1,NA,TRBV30,CAWGDRGVYEQYF,TGTGCCTGGGGGGACAGGGGGGTCTACGAGCAGTACTTC
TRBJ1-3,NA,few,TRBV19,CASTAGAAGNTIYF,TGTGCCTCAACAGCAGGGGCTGCTGGAAACACCATATATTTT
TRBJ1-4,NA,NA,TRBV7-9,CASSLRQSNEKLFF,TGTGCCAGCAGCTTGCGACAGTCTAATGAAAAACTGTTTTTT